Sequencing of this TCR beta chain was carried out in a study of shared clonotypes between healthy human individuals. The V end was cut by 8 bases, the J end by 6 bases, with 7 bases between. The CDR3 spans 9 residues. Per the germline V gene, CDR1 is DFQATT and CDR2 is SNEGSKA (reference sequence). Profiling relied on immunoSEQ multiplex PCR, and the TCRdb table lists in-frame clones only, not all of them. The sample holds approximately 980,000 clones, about 80% seen once. A single count supports this clone. This receptor was obtained from a man aged 18 to 30 in good health. The specimen was memory CD4+ T cells sorted from blood. Noted subset: CD45RA-negative fraction. This chain uses TRBV20-1 with TRBJ1-2; no clear D gene. CDR3 sequence reads: CSPLDGYTF. The CDR3 DNA follows: TGCAGTCCCCTTGATGGCTACACCTTC.